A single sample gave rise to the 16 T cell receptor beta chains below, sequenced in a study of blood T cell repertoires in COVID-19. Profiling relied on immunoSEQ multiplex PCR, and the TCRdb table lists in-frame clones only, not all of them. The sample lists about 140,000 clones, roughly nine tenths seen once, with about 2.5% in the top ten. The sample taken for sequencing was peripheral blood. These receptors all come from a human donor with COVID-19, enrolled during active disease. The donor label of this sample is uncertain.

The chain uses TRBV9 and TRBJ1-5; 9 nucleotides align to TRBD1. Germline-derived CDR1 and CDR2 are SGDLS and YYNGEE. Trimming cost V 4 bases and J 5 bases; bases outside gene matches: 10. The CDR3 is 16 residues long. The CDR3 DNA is TGTGCCAGCAGCCCAGGACAGGGGATTTCTCATCAGCCCCAGCATTTT. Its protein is CASSPGQGISHQPQHF.

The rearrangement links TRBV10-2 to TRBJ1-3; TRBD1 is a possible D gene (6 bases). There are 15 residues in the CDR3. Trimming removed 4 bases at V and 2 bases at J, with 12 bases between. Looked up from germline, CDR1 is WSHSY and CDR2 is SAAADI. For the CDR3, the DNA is TGCGCCAGCAGTGGAGGGGGGGTTACTGGAAACACCATATATTTT. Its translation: CASSGGGVTGNTIYF.

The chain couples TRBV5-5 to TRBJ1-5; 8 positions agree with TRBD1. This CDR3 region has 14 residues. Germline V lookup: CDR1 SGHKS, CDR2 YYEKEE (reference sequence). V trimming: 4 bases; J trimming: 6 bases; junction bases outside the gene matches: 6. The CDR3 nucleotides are TGTGCCAGCAGCCCAGGGACAGGCAGTCAGCCCCAGCATTTT. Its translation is CASSPGTGSQPQHF.

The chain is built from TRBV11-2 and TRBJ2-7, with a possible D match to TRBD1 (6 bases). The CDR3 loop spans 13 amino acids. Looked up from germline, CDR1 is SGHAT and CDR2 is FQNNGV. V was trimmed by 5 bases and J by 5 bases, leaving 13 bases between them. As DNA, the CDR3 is TGTGCCAGCAGCACCCCACACAGGGACGAGCAGTACTTC. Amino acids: CASSTPHRDEQYF.

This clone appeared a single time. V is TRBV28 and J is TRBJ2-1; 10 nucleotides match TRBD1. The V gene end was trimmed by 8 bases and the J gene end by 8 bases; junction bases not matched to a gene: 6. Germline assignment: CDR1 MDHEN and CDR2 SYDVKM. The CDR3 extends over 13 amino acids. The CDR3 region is CASVRQGADEQFF. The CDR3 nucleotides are TGTGCCAGCGTGAGACAGGGGGCGGATGAGCAGTTCTTC.

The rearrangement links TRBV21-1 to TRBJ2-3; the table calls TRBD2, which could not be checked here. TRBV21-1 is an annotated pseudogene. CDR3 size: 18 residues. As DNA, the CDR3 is TGTGCCAGCAGCGCGACTAGCGGGGGGAACCCTAGCACAGATACGCAGTATTTT. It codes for CASSATSGGNPSTDTQYF.

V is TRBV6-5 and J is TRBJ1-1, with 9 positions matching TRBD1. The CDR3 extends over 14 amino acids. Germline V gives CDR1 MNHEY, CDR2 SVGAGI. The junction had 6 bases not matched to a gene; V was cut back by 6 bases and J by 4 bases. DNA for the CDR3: TGTGCCAGCAGAAAGACAGGGGGTAGCACTGAAGCTTTCTTT. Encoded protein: CASRKTGGSTEAFF.

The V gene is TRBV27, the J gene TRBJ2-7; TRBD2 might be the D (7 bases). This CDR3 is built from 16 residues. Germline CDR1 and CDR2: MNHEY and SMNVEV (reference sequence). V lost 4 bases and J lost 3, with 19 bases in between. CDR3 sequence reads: CASSWDGAGAVYEQYF. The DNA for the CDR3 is TGTGCCAGCAGTTGGGATGGGGCGGGGGCCGTCTACGAGCAGTACTTC.

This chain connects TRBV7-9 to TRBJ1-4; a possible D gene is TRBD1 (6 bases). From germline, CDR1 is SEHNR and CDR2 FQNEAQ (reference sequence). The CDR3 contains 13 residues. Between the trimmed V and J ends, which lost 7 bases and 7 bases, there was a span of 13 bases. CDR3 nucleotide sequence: TGTGCCAGCAAAGTACAGGGCGGTGAAAAACTGTTTTTT. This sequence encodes CASKVQGGEKLFF.

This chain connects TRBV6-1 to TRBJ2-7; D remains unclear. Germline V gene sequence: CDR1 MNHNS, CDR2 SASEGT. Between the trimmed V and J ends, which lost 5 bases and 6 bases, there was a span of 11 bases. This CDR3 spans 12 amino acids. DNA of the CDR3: TGTGCCAGCAGTTCCCCCACCGGCGAGCAGTACTTC. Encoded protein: CASSSPTGEQYF.

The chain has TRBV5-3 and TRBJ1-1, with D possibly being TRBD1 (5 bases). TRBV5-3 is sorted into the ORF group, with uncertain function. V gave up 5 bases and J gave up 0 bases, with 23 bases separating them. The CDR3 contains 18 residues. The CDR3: CARRPPAGREQVNTEAFF. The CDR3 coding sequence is TGTGCCAGAAGGCCCCCGGCGGGGCGGGAGCAGGTGAACACTGAAGCTTTCTTT.

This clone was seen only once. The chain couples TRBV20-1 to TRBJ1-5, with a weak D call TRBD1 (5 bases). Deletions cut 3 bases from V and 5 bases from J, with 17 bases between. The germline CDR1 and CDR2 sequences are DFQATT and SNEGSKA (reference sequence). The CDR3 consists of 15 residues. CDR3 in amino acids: CSASAVQGTDQPQHF. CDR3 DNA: TGCAGTGCTAGTGCGGTCCAGGGTACGGATCAGCCCCAGCATTTT.

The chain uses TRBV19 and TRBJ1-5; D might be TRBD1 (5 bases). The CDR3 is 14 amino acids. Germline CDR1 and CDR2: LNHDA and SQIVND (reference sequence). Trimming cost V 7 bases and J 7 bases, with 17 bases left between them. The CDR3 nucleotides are TGTGCCAGTACCCAACGGGGGGGTCCCCAGCCCCAGCATTTT. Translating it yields CASTQRGGPQPQHF.

The DNA for the CDR3 is TGTGCCAGCAGTCCCCTAGCGGGGGGCCCTACAGGGAGCGCAGATACGCAGTATTTT. This sequence encodes CASSPLAGGPTGSADTQYF. The chain recombines TRBV6-2 or TRBV6-3 with TRBJ2-3, with 11 bases fitting TRBD2. Looked up from germline, CDR1 is MNHEY and CDR2 is SVGEGT. V gave up 5 bases and J gave up 4 bases; unmatched junction bases: 17. The CDR3 covers 19 residues.

The CDR3 sequence is CASSFSAGPTGDQYF. For the CDR3, the DNA is TGTGCCAGCAGCTTTAGTGCGGGTCCCACCGGGGACCAGTACTTC. J is TRBJ2-5 and V is TRBV11-2; D possibly corresponds to TRBD2 (5 bases). This CDR3 is 15 amino acids long. Trimming removed 3 bases from V and 10 bases from J, with 21 bases in between. The germline V gene encodes CDR1 SGHAT and CDR2 FQNNGV.

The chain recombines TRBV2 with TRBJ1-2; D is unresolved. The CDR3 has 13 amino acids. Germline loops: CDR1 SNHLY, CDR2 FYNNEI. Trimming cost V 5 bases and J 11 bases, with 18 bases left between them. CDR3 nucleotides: TGTGCCAGCAGTCCGGAATCACGGATGAGGTACACCTTC. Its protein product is CASSPESRMRYTF.